The following is a T cell receptor beta chain sequence with its context. The protocol was immunoSEQ multiplex PCR, while the TCRdb copy is restricted to in-frame clones and leaves out a portion. This repertoire shows 90,000 to 100,000 clones, approximately 84% found once; its top ten account for 38%. This sample was taken from a study of control samples from healthy donors and cancer patients. In germline, CDR1 is SGHTA, CDR2 FQGNSA. The CDR3 covers 16 residues. Trimming shortened V by 2 bases and J by 4 bases, and 15 bases separated the two germline ends. This sequence was found in a man in his 70s with lung cancer. Source material: PBMCs. The chain joins TRBV7-2 to TRBJ2-1; D might be TRBD2 (5 bases). CDR3 DNA: TGTGCCAGCAGCTTAAGGTGGGAGACCGCATACAATGAGCAGTTCTTC. Translated, it gives CASSLRWETAYNEQFF.